This record covers a single T cell receptor (beta chain). This specimen comes from a study of T cell changes during pregnancy in multiple sclerosis. Sequencing used immunoSEQ multiplex PCR; TCRdb keeps in-frame clones, though not all of them. This sample carries some 45,000 clones, nearly 90% of them seen once, and the ten largest clones take under 0.95%. The germline gives CDR1 MNHEY, CDR2 SMNVEV (reference sequence). Trimming stripped 5 bases from V and 4 bases from J, with 20 bases between. The CDR3 is made up of 16 amino acids. The chain has TRBV27 and TRBJ1-2; D is possibly TRBD1 (6 bases). The sample in question was CD4+ T cells from peripheral blood mononuclear cells, obtained after pregnancy. This receptor was taken from a female donor with multiple sclerosis, enrolled in a pregnancy study. The CDR3 DNA reads TGTGCCAGCAGTACTAGGGGGGGGGTGGTGAGCTATGGCTACACCTTC. This translates into CASSTRGGVVSYGYTF.